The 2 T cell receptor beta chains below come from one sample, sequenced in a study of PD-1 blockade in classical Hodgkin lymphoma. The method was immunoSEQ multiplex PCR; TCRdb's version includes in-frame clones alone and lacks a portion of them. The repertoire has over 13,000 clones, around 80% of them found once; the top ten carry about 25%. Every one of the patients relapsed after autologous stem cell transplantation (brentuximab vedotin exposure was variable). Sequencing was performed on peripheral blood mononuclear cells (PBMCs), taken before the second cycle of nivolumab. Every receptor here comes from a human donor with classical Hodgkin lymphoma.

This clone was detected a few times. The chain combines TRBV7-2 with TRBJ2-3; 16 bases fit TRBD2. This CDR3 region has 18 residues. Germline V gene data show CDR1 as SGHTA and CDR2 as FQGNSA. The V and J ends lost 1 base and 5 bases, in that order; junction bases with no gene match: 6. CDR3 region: CASSLVGLAGGLVDTQYF. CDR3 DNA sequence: TGTGCCAGCAGCTTAGTGGGACTAGCGGGGGGGCTGGTAGATACGCAGTATTTT. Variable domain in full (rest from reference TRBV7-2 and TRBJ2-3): GAGVSQSPSNKVTEKGKDVELRCDPISGHTALYWYRQSLGQGLEFLIYFQGNSAPDKSGLPSDRFSAERTGGSVSTLTIQRTQQEDSAVYLCASSLVGLAGGLVDTQYFGPGTRLTVL.

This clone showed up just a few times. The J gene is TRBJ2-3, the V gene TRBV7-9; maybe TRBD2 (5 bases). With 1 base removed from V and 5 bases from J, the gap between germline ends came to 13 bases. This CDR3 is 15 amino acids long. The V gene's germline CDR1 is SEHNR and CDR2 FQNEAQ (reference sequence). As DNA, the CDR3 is TGTGCCAGCAGCTTAGTTGCTGGGAGAATAGATACGCAGTATTTT. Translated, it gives CASSLVAGRIDTQYF.